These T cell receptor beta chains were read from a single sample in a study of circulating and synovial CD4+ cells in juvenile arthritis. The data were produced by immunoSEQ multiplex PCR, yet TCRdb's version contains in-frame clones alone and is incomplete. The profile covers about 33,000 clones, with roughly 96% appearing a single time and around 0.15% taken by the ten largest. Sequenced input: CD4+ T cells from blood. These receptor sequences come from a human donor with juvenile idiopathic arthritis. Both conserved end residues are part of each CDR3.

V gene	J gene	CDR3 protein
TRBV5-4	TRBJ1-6	CASSFRGTDNSPLHF
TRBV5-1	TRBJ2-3	CASSFGVKTGGTDTQYF
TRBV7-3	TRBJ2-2	CASSLVRDRANTGELFF
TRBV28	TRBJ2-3	CASSFPSGADTQYF
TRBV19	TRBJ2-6	CASRVDRGSGANVLTF
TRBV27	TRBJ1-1	CASGSGTGNTEAFF
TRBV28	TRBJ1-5	CASSLGQGAQPQHF
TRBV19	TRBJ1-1	CASSIAATGARTEAFF
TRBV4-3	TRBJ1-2	CASSQVLQRGGYTF
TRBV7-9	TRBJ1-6	CASSLGTGTSSYNSPLHF
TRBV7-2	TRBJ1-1	CASSLRARNTEAFF
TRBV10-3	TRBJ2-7	CAISAEIAYEQYF
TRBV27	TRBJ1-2	CASSLSGGSNYGYTF
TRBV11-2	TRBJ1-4	CASSSGQPRGEKLFF
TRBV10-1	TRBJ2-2	CASSMDRAGELFF
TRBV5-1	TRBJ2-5	CASSQGRAGGDETQYF
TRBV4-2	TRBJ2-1	CASSPKVAGEGGEQFF
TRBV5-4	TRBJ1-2	CASSLIRGYGYTF
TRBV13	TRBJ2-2	CASSLAWARPPERTGELFF
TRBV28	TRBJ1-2	CASSLREAGGYTF
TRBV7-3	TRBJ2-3	CASSPGLAGGGDTQYF
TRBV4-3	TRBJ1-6	CASSQGARADSPLHF
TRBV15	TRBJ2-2	CATSRDRWASGDDTGELFF
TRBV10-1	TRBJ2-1	CAWGQRVPSYNEQFF
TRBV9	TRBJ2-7	CASSVDQGSEQYF
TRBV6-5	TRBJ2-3	CASRQALTDTQYF
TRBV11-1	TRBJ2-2	CASSLGRAAGELFF
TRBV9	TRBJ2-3	CASSVGVGLTDTQYF
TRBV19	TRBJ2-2	CASRGLAGVANTGELFF
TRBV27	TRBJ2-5	CASSPDRDLPPIQETQYF
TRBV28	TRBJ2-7	CASTPGLNHYEQYF
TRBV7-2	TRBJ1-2	CASSLASYGYTF
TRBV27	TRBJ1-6	CASRFADRTNSPLHF
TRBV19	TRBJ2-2	CASSLTGNANTGELFF
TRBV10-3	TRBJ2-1	CAISGTSGVYNEQFF